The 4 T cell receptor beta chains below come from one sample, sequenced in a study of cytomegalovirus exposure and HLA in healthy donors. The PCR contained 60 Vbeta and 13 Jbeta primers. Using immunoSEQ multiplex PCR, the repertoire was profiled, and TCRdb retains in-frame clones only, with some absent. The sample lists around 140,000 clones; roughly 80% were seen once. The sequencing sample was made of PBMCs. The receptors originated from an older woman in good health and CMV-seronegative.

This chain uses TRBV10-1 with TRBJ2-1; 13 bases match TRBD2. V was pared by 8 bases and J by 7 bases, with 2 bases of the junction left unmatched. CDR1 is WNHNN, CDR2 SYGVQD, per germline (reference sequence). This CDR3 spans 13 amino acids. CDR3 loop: CASGTSGKNEQFF. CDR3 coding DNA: TGCGCCAGCGGGACTAGCGGGAAAAATGAGCAGTTCTTC.

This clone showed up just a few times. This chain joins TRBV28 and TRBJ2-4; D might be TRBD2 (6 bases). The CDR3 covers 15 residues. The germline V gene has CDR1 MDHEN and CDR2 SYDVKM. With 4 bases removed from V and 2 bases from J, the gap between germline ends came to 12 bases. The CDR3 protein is CASSSDYKTKNIQYF. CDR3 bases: TGTGCCAGCAGTTCGGACTATAAGACCAAAAACATTCAGTACTTC. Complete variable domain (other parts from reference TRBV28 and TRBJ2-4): DVKVTQSSRYLVKRTGEKVFLECVQDMDHENMFWYRQDPGLGLRLIYFSYDVKMKEKGDIPEGYSVSREKKERFSLILESASTNQTSMYLCASSSDYKTKNIQYFGAGTRLSVL.

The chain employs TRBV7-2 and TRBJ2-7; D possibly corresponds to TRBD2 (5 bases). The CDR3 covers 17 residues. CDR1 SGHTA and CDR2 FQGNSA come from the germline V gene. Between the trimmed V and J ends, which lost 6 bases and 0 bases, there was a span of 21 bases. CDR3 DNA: TGTGCCAGCAGGACTCTTTTGGAGGCCCGGTACTCCTACGAGCAGTACTTC. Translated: CASRTLLEARYSYEQYF.

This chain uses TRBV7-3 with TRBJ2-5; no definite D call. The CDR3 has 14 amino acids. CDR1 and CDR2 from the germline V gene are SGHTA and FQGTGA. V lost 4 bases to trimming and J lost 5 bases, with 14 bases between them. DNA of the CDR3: TGTGCCAGCAGCTCAAACCCGGCGGCTGAGACCCAGTACTTC. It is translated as CASSSNPAAETQYF. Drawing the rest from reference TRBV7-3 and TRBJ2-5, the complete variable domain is GAGVSQTPSNKVTEKGKYVELRCDPISGHTALYWYRQSLGQGPEFLIYFQGTGAADDSGLPNDRFFAVRPEGSVSTLKIQRTERGDSAVYLCASSSNPAAETQYFGPGTRLLVL.